The entry that follows covers one TCR beta chain sequence. The antigen it binds to is not known. Per-base quality was not reported, and no clone a single base away is much larger than it. This record belongs to a study of OX40 agonist ivuxolimab in advanced cancers. Notes on the research overall: Ivuxolimab was an agonistic, fully human IgG2 monoclonal antibody directed against OX40 (CD134), a costimulatory receptor. Intravenous ivuxolimab was administered to patients every 2 weeks at six dose levels: 0.01, 0.1, 0.3, 1.5, 3 and 10 mg/kg. Of the approximately 54 dose-escalation patients, hepatocellular carcinoma was present in about 20, melanoma in roughly 15, renal cell carcinoma in 9 and head and neck cancer in 9. In the dose-escalation cohort, roughly 80% of patients were male, and the mean age was approximately 55 years, with a range of roughly 20 to 80. Patients were allowed to have had prior anti-PD-1, anti-PD-L1 or anti-CTLA-4 therapy, and around two fifths of the dose-escalation patients had been treated with checkpoint inhibitors. Partial responses occurred in three dose-escalation patients: two with cutaneous melanoma and one with hepatocellular carcinoma. Peripheral TCRbeta sequencing aimed to test whether ivuxolimab altered TCR sequence diversity and caused clonal T-cell expansion. The paper reports the monotherapy dose-escalation portion (N of about 54 patients) of the phase I ivuxolimab trial.

Patients with autoimmune disease history or receiving systemic immunosuppression were excluded from the trial. Peripheral blood for TCR sequencing was collected from all dose cohorts at baseline, on cycle 4 day 1, and on cycle 7 day 1. The samples were taken from a phase I, first-in-human, multicenter, open-label dose-escalation trial of ivuxolimab. Adults with locally advanced or metastatic melanoma, renal cell carcinoma, hepatocellular carcinoma or head and neck squamous cell carcinoma were enrolled in the trial. CD4+ and CD8+ T cells were sorted separately from peripheral blood before TCR sequencing. General study outcomes and caveats: At doses of 0.1 to 3.0 mg/kg, clonal expansion of both CD4+ and CD8+ T cells in blood was seen between baseline and week 6. Low levels of normalized T-cell clonal expansion were also seen in some patients who did not respond. On average, CD8+ T cells showed more expanded clones than CD4+ T cells after ivuxolimab. Partial responders in the 0.1-3.0 mg/kg groups had among the lowest normalized peripheral clonal expansion, especially among CD8+ T cells. Antigen specificity was not determined for the clonally expanded peripheral T cells.

To sequence the TCRbeta CDR3 region, genomic DNA was isolated from the sorted cells. TCRbeta CDR3 regions were sequenced using the immunoSEQ Assay. TCRdb carries this immuneACCESS record with in-frame sequences only. Its versions omit some clonotypes, under half of them owing to an unresolved V gene in the studies checked, with the rest unexplained. In all, the sample holds over 65,000 clones, and 92% of those were seen once. The ten largest clones add up to 11% of the sample. CDR1 LNHDA and CDR2 SQIVND were looked up in the germline V gene (reference sequence). The CDR3 runs 14 residues from the cysteine to the phenylalanine. CDR3 DNA is the only sequence kept; it has 42 bases, read in frame from the first base. At the junction V is shortened by 6 bases and J by 1 base; bases outside the gene matches: 5.

The sequence was collected from an adult with an advanced solid tumor such as melanoma, head and neck, liver or kidney cancer. The sequencing here drew on CD4+ or CD8+ T cells sorted from blood, taken in a trial of the OX40 agonist ivuxolimab. The rearrangement combines TRBV19 with TRBJ2-7; the central 8 bases match TRBD1. For the CDR3, the sequence is CASSPGGASYEQYF. The DNA reads as follows: TGTGCCAGTAGCCCAGGGGGCGCTTCCTACGAGCAGTACTTC. Outside the CDR3, residues come from the reference TRBV19 and TRBJ2-7 proteins, so the full variable domain is: DGGITQSPKYLFRKEGQNVTLSCEQNLNHDAMYWYRQDPGQGLRLIYYSQIVNDFQKGDIAEGYSVSREKKESFPLTVTSAQKNPTAFYLCASSPGGASYEQYFGPGTRLTVT.